This T cell receptor (beta chain) was sequenced during a study of blood T cell repertoires in COVID-19. The age range of participants was 18 to 89 years, with residence in about two dozen US areas. Grouping used clinical history reported by participants in a survey and questionnaire. Either two negative PCRs, clearance, or symptom resolution qualified Cohort 3 donors as recovered. Germline trimming cut 4 bases from V and 1 base from J; bases unmatched to any gene: 5. Germline V gene data show CDR1 as LGHNA and CDR2 as YNFKEQ. This CDR3 comprises 17 residues. Study processing details: Reference gene primer amplification gave estimated nucleated cell counts. Here immunoSEQ multiplex PCR was the method, and the copy in TCRdb shows in-frame clones only, minus some. Clonal size and the V and J genes are those of that table, whereas D and trimming came from the DNA. The sample contains approximately 310,000 clones, around 86% of which appear only once.

This receptor was taken from a man aged 55 to 70 who had recovered from COVID-19. The rearrangement links TRBV4-2 to TRBJ2-2; TRBD2 matches at 11 bases. Sequenced material: PBMCs or T cells enriched from blood (not recorded which). The CDR3 sequence is CASSRGGTSGNTGELFF. CDR3 in DNA: TGTGCCAGCAGCCGGGGCGGGACTAGCGGGAACACCGGGGAGCTGTTTTTT.